The T cell receptor (beta chain) described here comes from a study of glioma-infiltrating T cells after dendritic cell vaccination (dated by TCRdb to about 2016). For the study in its entirety: The cohort comprised approximately 15 glioblastoma patients from Phase I and II dendritic cell vaccination trials, 9 newly diagnosed and 6 with recurrent disease. Patients received autologous tumor lysate-pulsed dendritic cell vaccination between about 2003 and 2013. The vaccine consisted of monocyte-derived dendritic cells cultured less than 9 days with IL-4 and GM-CSF, then pulsed overnight with autologous tumor lysate. Each patient was given three intradermal dendritic cell vaccine injections, spaced two weeks apart, in the arm below the axilla. In glioblastoma patients vaccinated with dendritic cells, deep sequencing of TCR beta CDR3 regions served to measure the amount of tumor-infiltrating lymphocytes and to compare repertoires between tumor and blood. Survival after dendritic cell vaccination was correlated with TCR sequencing metrics, such as TIL content and the overlap between tumor and blood repertoires. General findings and caveats noted by the study authors: The three-group TCR overlap response model was characterized as speculative, and prospective validation of the model was stated to be required. The cohort was small and heterogeneous, only a few patients had full blood and tumor sets, and even fewer had initial-recurrent tumor pairs. Longer time to progression and overall survival after dendritic cell vaccination were predicted by higher estimated pretreatment TIL content. No direct relationship between TCR clonality and survival was found, suggesting that a diverse polyclonal response may matter.

Per the germline V gene, SQVTM is the CDR1 and ANQGSEA is the CDR2. V and J lose 6 bases and 0 bases, and a span of 14 bases separates them. The CDR3 goes from the cysteine to the phenylalanine over 15 residues. Left in the record is the CDR3 DNA by itself, 45 bases read in frame from the first base. The time point label for this specimen denotes: after dendritic cell vaccination, including at tumor progression/relapse. Patients were selected for having adequate residual fresh-frozen tumor tissue and more than two years of available survival data. Molecular status otherwise varied across the glioblastoma patients, but none of them carried an isocitrate dehydrogenase mutation. PBMC were collected before vaccination, two weeks after the third vaccination, and at tumor progression when it occurred. Genomic DNA was extracted with the Qiagen DNeasy Blood extraction Kit. A remark on this clone: Its recognized antigen is unknown. One base away there is no much larger clone; base qualities are not given.

Using the immunoSEQ assay, TCRB CDR3 regions were amplified from 2 micrograms of genomic DNA, or from all available DNA when less than that was on hand. For multiplex PCR, 60 forward primers for TCR V beta segments and 13 reverse primers for J beta segments were used. To estimate reads per starting template, synthetic control templates were spiked into each sample at limiting dilution. The Illumina HiSeq System generated sequencing reads of 87 bp. In the source study's methods: PCR and sequencing errors were removed by a nearest neighbor algorithm that merged closely related sequences. TCR overlap was measured as the percentage of unique tumor TCR beta sequences also present in the same patient's peripheral blood. In TCRdb, the immuneACCESS table is reduced to in-frame sequences with V and J assigned. These tables do not hold every clone; where another copy was compared, an unresolved V gene accounts for under half, and the others remain unexplained. The V and J calls and the clone size are those of that table, but D and trimming were determined from the DNA. The sample records approximately 93,000 clones, approximately 81% of which are singletons. The top ten clones comprise 8.5% of the sample.

The rearranged chain carries TRBV29-1 and TRBJ2-2; TRBD2 is a weak D gene call, 6 bases matching. The sequence derives from a human donor with glioblastoma. Sample: blood, taken after dendritic cell vaccination. The CDR3 loop reads CSVVSSEANTGELFF. The DNA sequence reads TGCAGCGTGGTCTCTAGCGAGGCGAACACCGGGGAGCTGTTTTTT.